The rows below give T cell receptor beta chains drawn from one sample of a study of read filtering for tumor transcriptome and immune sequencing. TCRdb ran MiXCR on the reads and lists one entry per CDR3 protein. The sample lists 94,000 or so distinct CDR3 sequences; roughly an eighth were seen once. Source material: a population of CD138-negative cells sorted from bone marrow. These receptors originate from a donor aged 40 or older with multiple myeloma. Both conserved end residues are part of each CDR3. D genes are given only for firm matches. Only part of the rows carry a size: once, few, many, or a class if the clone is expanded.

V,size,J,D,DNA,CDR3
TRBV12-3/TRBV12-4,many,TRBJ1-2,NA,TGTGCCAGCAGTTTAGTCCGGAGCTACACCTTC,CASSLVRSYTF
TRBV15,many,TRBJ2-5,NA,TGTGCCACCAGCAGAGATGTGGCAGAGACCCAGTACTTC,CATSRDVAETQYF
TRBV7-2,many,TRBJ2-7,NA,TGTGCCAGCAGCCTAGGGGCCTACGAGCAGTACTTC,CASSLGAYEQYF
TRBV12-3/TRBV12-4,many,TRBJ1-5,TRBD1,TGTGCCAGCAGTTTGGACAGGGGACAGCCCCAGCATTTT,CASSLDRGQPQHF
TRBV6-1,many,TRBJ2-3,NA,TGTGCCAGCAGTGAAGCGGCAGGGTGGACAGATACGCAGTATTTT,CASSEAAGWTDTQYF
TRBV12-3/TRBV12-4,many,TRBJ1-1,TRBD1,TGTGCCAGCAGCCGCGACAGGGAGCGCGCTTTCTTT,CASSRDRERAFF
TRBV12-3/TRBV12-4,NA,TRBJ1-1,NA,TGTGCCAGCAGTTTAGACCCGGGGCTTGAAGCTTTCTTT,CASSLDPGLEAFF
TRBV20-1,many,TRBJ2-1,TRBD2,TGCAGTGCTAGATCTGGGACTAGCGGGAGTTTTTTCTTC,CSARSGTSGSFFF
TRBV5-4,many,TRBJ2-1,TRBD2,TGTGCCAGCAGCCCCCCGAGCGGGAGGGCCGAGAATGAGCAGTTCTTC,CASSPPSGRAENEQFF
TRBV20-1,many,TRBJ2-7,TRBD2,TGCAGTGCTAGAGAATCTAGCGGGAGGTACGAGCAGTACTTC,CSARESSGRYEQYF
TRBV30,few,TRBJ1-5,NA,TGTGCCTGGAGTGCAGAGAATCAGCCCCAGCATTTT,CAWSAENQPQHF
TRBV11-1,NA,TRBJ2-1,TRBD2,TGTGCCAGCAGCTTACAACTAGCGGGGGGGTACAATGAGCAGTTCTTC,CASSLQLAGGYNEQFF
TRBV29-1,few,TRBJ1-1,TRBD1,TGCAGCGGGGGACAGTTGACTGAAGCTTTCTTT,CSGGQLTEAFF
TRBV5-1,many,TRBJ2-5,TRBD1,TGCGCCAGCAGCGGGGGACAGGATGGGGAGACCCAGTACTTC,CASSGGQDGETQYF
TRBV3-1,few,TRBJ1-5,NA,TGTGCCAGCAGCCGAACCGGAGGCAATCGGCCCCAGCATTTT,CASSRTGGNRPQHF
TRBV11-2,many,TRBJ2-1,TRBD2,TGTGCCAGCAGCAAACTAGCGTCGGACAATGAGCAGTTCTTC,CASSKLASDNEQFF
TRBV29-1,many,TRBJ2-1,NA,TGCAGCGTTGAAGATCTCGACATTCTAGATGAGCAGTTCTTC,CSVEDLDILDEQFF